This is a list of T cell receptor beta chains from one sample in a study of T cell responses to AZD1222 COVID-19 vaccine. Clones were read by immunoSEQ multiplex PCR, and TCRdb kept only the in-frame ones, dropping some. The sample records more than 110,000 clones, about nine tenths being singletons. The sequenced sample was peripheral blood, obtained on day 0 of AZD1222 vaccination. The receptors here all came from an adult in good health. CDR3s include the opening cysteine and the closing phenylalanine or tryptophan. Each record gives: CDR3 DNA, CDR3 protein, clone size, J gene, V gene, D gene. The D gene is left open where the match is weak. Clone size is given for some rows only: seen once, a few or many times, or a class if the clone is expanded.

CDR3 DNA: TGTGCCACCAGCAGAGCGGCCGGGAAGACCAACTCCTACGAGCAGTACTTC
CDR3 protein: CATSRAAGKTNSYEQYF
clone size: -
J gene: TRBJ2-7
V gene: TRBV15
D gene: -

CDR3 DNA: TGCAGCGACGTGACCGGGACAAAATCGTCTGGCTACACCTTC
CDR3 protein: CSDVTGTKSSGYTF
clone size: once
J gene: TRBJ1-2
V gene: TRBV29-1
D gene: -

CDR3 DNA: TGTGCCAGCAGTGAAGACAGGGGGCAGGCGGGAGGGTACTCCTACGAGCAGTACTTC
CDR3 protein: CASSEDRGQAGGYSYEQYF
clone size: -
J gene: TRBJ2-7
V gene: TRBV6-1
D gene: -

CDR3 DNA: TGTGCCAGTAGTTTTCTAGGGAGTAATTCACCCCTCCACTTT
CDR3 protein: CASSFLGSNSPLHF
clone size: -
J gene: TRBJ1-6
V gene: TRBV19
D gene: -

CDR3 DNA: TGTGCCAGCAGTTTAATCTTTCAGGGGACTCCAATGGGGAGCAATCAGCCCCAGCATTTT
CDR3 protein: CASSLIFQGTPMGSNQPQHF
clone size: -
J gene: TRBJ1-5
V gene: TRBV28
D gene: -

CDR3 DNA: TGTGCCAGCAGCCGTACAGGGCTGGACTATGGCTACACCTTC
CDR3 protein: CASSRTGLDYGYTF
clone size: -
J gene: TRBJ1-2
V gene: TRBV7-9
D gene: -

CDR3 DNA: TGTGCCAGCAGCCAAGAAACCCCCTTTTTCCCCAATGAGCAGTTCTTC
CDR3 protein: CASSQETPFFPNEQFF
clone size: -
J gene: TRBJ2-1
V gene: TRBV3-1/TRBV3-2
D gene: -

CDR3 DNA: TGTGCCAGCAGTCAATCGGCAGGGAACTATGGCTACACCTTC
CDR3 protein: CASSQSAGNYGYTF
clone size: -
J gene: TRBJ1-2
V gene: TRBV3-1/TRBV3-2
D gene: -

CDR3 DNA: TGCGCCAGCAGGACAGACAGGGGAACTAACTATGGCTACACCTTC
CDR3 protein: CASRTDRGTNYGYTF
clone size: -
J gene: TRBJ1-2
V gene: TRBV10-2
D gene: TRBD1

CDR3 DNA: TGTGCCAGCAGCCCCGATCTCCAAGGGGTAAATGAAAAACTGTTTTTT
CDR3 protein: CASSPDLQGVNEKLFF
clone size: -
J gene: TRBJ1-4
V gene: TRBV3-1/TRBV3-2
D gene: -

CDR3 DNA: TGTGCCAGCAGCCGGGCCACAGGGATTCGGGGCACAGATACGCAGTATTTT
CDR3 protein: CASSRATGIRGTDTQYF
clone size: -
J gene: TRBJ2-3
V gene: TRBV28
D gene: -

CDR3 DNA: TGTGCCAGCAGACCAGGACTAGTGTCCTACGAGCAGTACTTC
CDR3 protein: CASRPGLVSYEQYF
clone size: -
J gene: TRBJ2-7
V gene: TRBV27
D gene: TRBD2

CDR3 DNA: TGTGCCAGCAGCCGCGGGCTAGCTCTGGATACGCAGTATTTT
CDR3 protein: CASSRGLALDTQYF
clone size: -
J gene: TRBJ2-3
V gene: TRBV11-2
D gene: -

CDR3 DNA: TGTGCCACCAGCAGAGAGCCTGTGAGGGGTAATGAAAAACTGTTTTTT
CDR3 protein: CATSREPVRGNEKLFF
clone size: -
J gene: TRBJ1-4
V gene: TRBV15
D gene: -

CDR3 DNA: TGCGCCAGCAAGGGGACAGGCTCTGGAAACACCATATATTTT
CDR3 protein: CASKGTGSGNTIYF
clone size: -
J gene: TRBJ1-3
V gene: TRBV5-1
D gene: TRBD1

CDR3 DNA: TGTGCCAGCGTGGAACACCGAAATACTAATGAAAAACTGTTTTTT
CDR3 protein: CASVEHRNTNEKLFF
clone size: -
J gene: TRBJ1-4
V gene: TRBV2
D gene: -

CDR3 DNA: TGCAGCGTTGGGACTAGCGGACGACGGTGGGTCCACGAGCAGTACTTC
CDR3 protein: CSVGTSGRRWVHEQYF
clone size: once
J gene: TRBJ2-7
V gene: TRBV29-1
D gene: TRBD2

CDR3 DNA: TGTGCCAGCAACTTAGGGGGGGCATATGGCTACACCTTC
CDR3 protein: CASNLGGAYGYTF
clone size: -
J gene: TRBJ1-2
V gene: TRBV28
D gene: -

CDR3 DNA: TGTGCCAGCAGCTTGTTTGGGAACGAGCAGTACTTC
CDR3 protein: CASSLFGNEQYF
clone size: -
J gene: TRBJ2-7
V gene: TRBV5-4
D gene: -

CDR3 DNA: TGTGCCAGCAGCTGGACAGTCACCACCGGGGAGCTGTTTTTT
CDR3 protein: CASSWTVTTGELFF
clone size: -
J gene: TRBJ2-2
V gene: TRBV5-5
D gene: -

CDR3 DNA: TGCGCCAGCAGCCAAATTGAGGTTTGGGGCGCAGGACCCCAAGAGACCCAGTACTTC
CDR3 protein: CASSQIEVWGAGPQETQYF
clone size: -
J gene: TRBJ2-5
V gene: TRBV4-1
D gene: -

CDR3 DNA: TGTGCCAGCAGTGTACAGGGGGCGGACACCGGGGAGCTGTTTTTT
CDR3 protein: CASSVQGADTGELFF
clone size: -
J gene: TRBJ2-2
V gene: TRBV6-4
D gene: TRBD1

CDR3 DNA: TGTGCCAGTAGACCCGAGGACAGGGGGCGGTATGCAACTAATGAAAAACTGTTTTTT
CDR3 protein: CASRPEDRGRYATNEKLFF
clone size: -
J gene: TRBJ1-4
V gene: TRBV19
D gene: TRBD1

CDR3 DNA: TGTGCCACCAGCAGAGAGAGGGAAGGTGGCTACGAGCAGTACTTC
CDR3 protein: CATSREREGGYEQYF
clone size: -
J gene: TRBJ2-7
V gene: TRBV15
D gene: -

CDR3 DNA: TGTGCCAGCAGTGAAAATCTCGGTGGCTACACCTTC
CDR3 protein: CASSENLGGYTF
clone size: -
J gene: TRBJ1-2
V gene: TRBV2
D gene: -

CDR3 DNA: TGTGCCAGCAGCAGTCGGACACCCCCCTACGAGCAGTACTTC
CDR3 protein: CASSSRTPPYEQYF
clone size: -
J gene: TRBJ2-7
V gene: TRBV11-1
D gene: -

CDR3 DNA: TGTGCCAGCAGCTTATGGGCAGAACCTGGTGAGACCCAGTACTTC
CDR3 protein: CASSLWAEPGETQYF
clone size: -
J gene: TRBJ2-5
V gene: TRBV7-9
D gene: -

CDR3 DNA: TGTGCCAGCAGTACAGGGGGAGGCGGCTACACCTTC
CDR3 protein: CASSTGGGGYTF
clone size: -
J gene: TRBJ1-2
V gene: TRBV6-2/TRBV6-3
D gene: TRBD1

CDR3 DNA: TGTGCCAGCGCACCCGGGGGACAGGATAATTCACCCCTCCACTTT
CDR3 protein: CASAPGGQDNSPLHF
clone size: -
J gene: TRBJ1-6
V gene: TRBV25-1
D gene: TRBD1

CDR3 DNA: TGTGCCAGCAGTTTAGCGGTCTCTGGGGCCAACGTCCTGACTTTC
CDR3 protein: CASSLAVSGANVLTF
clone size: -
J gene: TRBJ2-6
V gene: TRBV28
D gene: -

CDR3 DNA: TGTGCCAGCAGCCCCCGACAGGGGAATTCGAACACCATATATTTT
CDR3 protein: CASSPRQGNSNTIYF
clone size: -
J gene: TRBJ1-3
V gene: TRBV11-2
D gene: TRBD1

CDR3 DNA: TGTGCCAGTAGTCTGACTAGCGAGTGGGCCTACGAGCAGTACTTC
CDR3 protein: CASSLTSEWAYEQYF
clone size: -
J gene: TRBJ2-7
V gene: TRBV19
D gene: TRBD2

CDR3 DNA: TGTGCCAGCAGCCAAGGGGGAGAGAATCAGCCCCAGCATTTT
CDR3 protein: CASSQGGENQPQHF
clone size: -
J gene: TRBJ1-5
V gene: TRBV3-1/TRBV3-2
D gene: -

CDR3 DNA: TGTGCCAGCAGCCGAACTGACAGGGCCGGGGAGCTGTTTTTT
CDR3 protein: CASSRTDRAGELFF
clone size: -
J gene: TRBJ2-2
V gene: TRBV7-9
D gene: TRBD1

CDR3 DNA: TGTGCCAGCAGCTTGGGTGGAGCAGAGAGCTCCTATAATTCACCCCTCCACTTT
CDR3 protein: CASSLGGAESSYNSPLHF
clone size: -
J gene: TRBJ1-6
V gene: TRBV5-4
D gene: -

CDR3 DNA: TGTGCCAGCAGTTTCGAGTCTGAAGCTTTCTTT
CDR3 protein: CASSFESEAFF
clone size: -
J gene: TRBJ1-1
V gene: TRBV28
D gene: -

CDR3 DNA: TGTGCCAGCAGTTTAGGGTGGTCCCTCCACTTT
CDR3 protein: CASSLGWSLHF
clone size: -
J gene: TRBJ1-6
V gene: TRBV28
D gene: -

CDR3 DNA: TGTGCCAGCAGCTTTGGACCCTCCACGTTTGGCGAAGCTTTCTTT
CDR3 protein: CASSFGPSTFGEAFF
clone size: -
J gene: TRBJ1-1
V gene: TRBV7-4
D gene: -

CDR3 DNA: TGTGCCAGCAGTCAAGGCGGGGGCAATCAGCCCCAGCATTTT
CDR3 protein: CASSQGGGNQPQHF
clone size: -
J gene: TRBJ1-5
V gene: TRBV7-9
D gene: -

CDR3 DNA: TGCGCCAGCAGCCAAGAACCCGTAGAGAATCAGCCCCAGCATTTT
CDR3 protein: CASSQEPVENQPQHF
clone size: few
J gene: TRBJ1-5
V gene: TRBV4-1
D gene: -

CDR3 DNA: TGTGCCAGCAGCACGATAGGGACTAATGAAAAACTGTTTTTT
CDR3 protein: CASSTIGTNEKLFF
clone size: -
J gene: TRBJ1-4
V gene: TRBV28
D gene: -

CDR3 DNA: TGTGCCAGCAGCGTATCACAGGACAGGGGTTTGTTCACAGATACGCAGTATTTT
CDR3 protein: CASSVSQDRGLFTDTQYF
clone size: once
J gene: TRBJ2-3
V gene: TRBV7-8
D gene: TRBD1

CDR3 DNA: TGCGCCAGCAGCTCAACAGGGGGTGAGGGTTCACCCCTCCACTTT
CDR3 protein: CASSSTGGEGSPLHF
clone size: few
J gene: TRBJ1-6
V gene: TRBV5-1
D gene: TRBD1

CDR3 DNA: TGTGCCAGCAGGCCGTTCGGAGGGGACTATGGCTACACCTTC
CDR3 protein: CASRPFGGDYGYTF
clone size: few
J gene: TRBJ1-2
V gene: TRBV2
D gene: -

CDR3 DNA: TGTGCCAGCAGCCCACACCTGCGGGGGCTGAGAGAAAAACTGTTTTTT
CDR3 protein: CASSPHLRGLREKLFF
clone size: -
J gene: TRBJ1-4
V gene: TRBV5-6
D gene: -

CDR3 DNA: TGTGCCAGCAGCTTAGTGGGGACTAGCGGGAGAGTCGATGAGCAGTTCTTC
CDR3 protein: CASSLVGTSGRVDEQFF
clone size: -
J gene: TRBJ2-1
V gene: TRBV7-2
D gene: TRBD2

CDR3 DNA: TGTGCCAGCAGCTTCCTAGCCCCCCCCGAGCAGTACTTC
CDR3 protein: CASSFLAPPEQYF
clone size: -
J gene: TRBJ2-7
V gene: TRBV5-5
D gene: -

CDR3 DNA: TGCAGTGCTAGTGCCGTCGGGATCAATACGCAGTATTTT
CDR3 protein: CSASAVGINTQYF
clone size: -
J gene: TRBJ2-3
V gene: TRBV20-1
D gene: -

CDR3 DNA: TGTGCCAGCAGTTTATTAAGGGATGGAGAGACCCAGTACTTC
CDR3 protein: CASSLLRDGETQYF
clone size: -
J gene: TRBJ2-5
V gene: TRBV28
D gene: -